The 14 T cell receptor beta chains presented below share a single source sample, sequenced in a study of cytomegalovirus exposure and HLA in healthy donors. This PCR relied on a set of 60 Vbeta primers and 13 Jbeta primers. Sequencing used immunoSEQ multiplex PCR; TCRdb keeps in-frame clones, though not all of them. The top ten clones hold about 1.1% of a sample with approximately 120,000 clones, about 81% of them seen once. Sequencing input: PBMCs. All receptors come from a woman aged 25 to 39 in good health and CMV-seronegative.

This clone came up once. The gene calls are TRBV6-5 and TRBJ1-1; no clear D gene. V was shortened by 5 bases and J by 3 bases, with 13 bases between the two germline ends. Germline CDR1 is MNHEY and CDR2 is SVGAGI. This CDR3 contains 14 residues. CDR3 sequence: CASSRREYYTEAFF. CDR3 DNA sequence: TGTGCCAGCAGTAGAAGGGAGTATTACACTGAAGCTTTCTTT.

This clone appeared a few times. The chain joins TRBV6-5 to TRBJ1-3; unclear D gene. The CDR3 length is 16 residues. Trimming removed 2 bases from V and 1 base from J, with 12 bases in between. Germline assignment: CDR1 MNHEY and CDR2 SVGAGI. The CDR3 sequence is CASSYAAASSGNTIYF. CDR3 DNA sequence: TGTGCCAGCAGTTACGCTGCGGCGTCTTCTGGAAACACCATATATTTT.

This chain links TRBV5-1 with TRBJ2-7, with a tentative D call TRBD1 (6 bases). CDR3 length: 13 residues. The germline gives CDR1 SGHRS, CDR2 YFSETQ. V dropped 4 bases and J dropped 6 bases, with 14 bases sitting between them. CDR3 nucleotide sequence: TGCGCCAGCAGCCCCGGGACACAGGGCGAGCAGTACTTC. The encoded protein is CASSPGTQGEQYF.

In regard to this clone: The junction differs from germline at one of its ends, possibly a read error. The CDR3 here is CASSLGTGYGNTVYF. Here the CDR3 DNA reads TGTGCCAGCAGCTTGGGGACAGGGTACGGAAACACCGTATATTTT. The chain is built from TRBV5-6 and TRBJ1-3, with TRBD1 identical over 8 bases. The CDR3 runs 15 residues. The V gene's germline CDR1 is SGHDT and CDR2 YYEEEE.

A few counts support this clone. The CDR3 reads CASSIVAGTGNTIYF. DNA for the CDR3: TGTGCCAGCAGCATAGTGGCAGGCACTGGAAACACCATATATTTT. The genes are TRBV7-9 and TRBJ1-3; no clear D. The V and J ends lost 5 bases and 2 bases respectively, with 13 bases between them. CDR3 size: 15 residues. Germline V gene lookup returns CDR1 SEHNR and CDR2 FQNEAQ (reference sequence). The variable domain in full, completed from reference TRBV7-9 and TRBJ1-3, reads DTGVSQNPRHKITKRGQNVTFRCDPISEHNRLYWYRQTLGQGPEFLTYFQNEAQLEKSRLLSDRFSAERPKGSFSTLEIQRTEQGDSAMYLCASSIVAGTGNTIYFGEGSWLTVV.

This chain links TRBV29-1 with TRBJ2-5; 9 nucleotides match TRBD1. The DNA end is more similar to TRBJ2-7, so the J call may be wrong. CDR1 is SQVTM, CDR2 ANQGSEA, per germline. This CDR3 region has 13 residues. In DNA form, the CDR3 reads TGCAGCGTTGTTGTAGACAGGGGGTACGAGCAGTACTTC. This codes for CSVVVDRGYEQYF.

The V and J genes are TRBV5-3 and TRBJ1-5; TRBD1 matches 9 bases. TRBV5-3 is designated an ORF whose function remains uncertain. This CDR3 has 15 amino acids. With 4 bases clipped from V and 3 bases from J, the junction kept 5 bases outside the gene matches. The CDR3 DNA reads as TGTGCCAGAAGCCCCCGGGACAGGGTCAATCAGCCCCAGCATTTT. Protein product: CARSPRDRVNQPQHF.

This CDR3 is CASSPNRDSNQPQHF. DNA of the CDR3: TGTGCCAGCTCACCTAACAGGGATAGCAATCAGCCCCAGCATTTT. The chain recombines TRBV18 with TRBJ1-5; a weak D match, TRBD1 (6 bases). Deletions cut 3 bases from V and 0 bases from J, with 9 bases between. In germline, CDR1 is KGHSH, CDR2 LQKENI. The CDR3 covers 15 residues.

The chain links TRBV9 to TRBJ2-3, with 12 bases lining up with TRBD2. CDR1 and CDR2 (germline): SGDLS, YYNGEE. CDR3 length: 16 amino acids. V shed 4 bases, J shed 4 bases, and the junction held 7 bases outside the gene matches. CDR3 region: CASSTGLAGLADTQYF. The CDR3 coding sequence is TGTGCCAGCAGCACAGGACTAGCGGGGCTGGCAGATACGCAGTATTTT.

This chain joins TRBV15 and TRBJ2-7; 10 bases are shared with TRBD2. This CDR3 has 16 amino acids. V dropped 6 bases and J dropped 7; count of bases not matched to a gene: 15. Germline V gene lookup returns CDR1 LNHNV and CDR2 YYDKDF (reference sequence). The chain's CDR3 is CATRAWNLAGGPEQYF. CDR3 in DNA: TGTGCCACCAGGGCCTGGAACTTAGCGGGAGGACCAGAGCAGTACTTC.

J is TRBJ2-7 and V is TRBV23-1; 8 positions match TRBD1. TRBV23-1 is reported as an ORF; its role is uncertain. The length of the CDR3 is 12 residues. The V segment lost 8 bases and the J segment 6 bases; nucleotides outside the gene matches: 6. The CDR3 region has the DNA TGCGCCAGCGGCAGGGGGCTGGGCGAGCAGTACTTC. This sequence encodes CASGRGLGEQYF.

The V call is TRBV2, the J call TRBJ2-7; 8 bases line up with TRBD1. This CDR3 contains 14 residues. CDR1 and CDR2 from the germline V gene are SNHLY and FYNNEI. V dropped 6 bases and J dropped 3; count of bases not matched to a gene: 7. This CDR3 reads CASRGDRTLYEQYF. In DNA form, the CDR3 reads TGTGCCAGCAGGGGGGACAGGACTCTCTACGAGCAGTACTTC.

This clone turned up a few times. The chain is built from TRBV5-1 and TRBJ1-2; TRBD1 might be the D (5 bases). This CDR3 contains 12 residues. Trimming took 4 bases from V and 4 from J, leaving 8 bases between them. Germline lookup yields CDR1 SGHRS and CDR2 YFSETQ. CDR3 DNA: TGCGCCAGCAGCCCTGACAGCTATGGCTACACCTTC. Its translation: CASSPDSYGYTF.

Concerning this clone itself: The junction and the germline gene differ at one end; a read error may be behind it. The chain joins TRBV7-9 to TRBJ2-1, with TRBD2 identical over 16 bases. Germline V CDR1 and CDR2: SEHNR, FQNEAQ (reference sequence). The CDR3 runs to 17 residues. DNA for the CDR3: TGTTCCAGCAGCGGGACTAGCGGGGGGGGCACCTACAATGAGCAGTTCTTC. Protein product: CSSSGTSGGGTYNEQFF.